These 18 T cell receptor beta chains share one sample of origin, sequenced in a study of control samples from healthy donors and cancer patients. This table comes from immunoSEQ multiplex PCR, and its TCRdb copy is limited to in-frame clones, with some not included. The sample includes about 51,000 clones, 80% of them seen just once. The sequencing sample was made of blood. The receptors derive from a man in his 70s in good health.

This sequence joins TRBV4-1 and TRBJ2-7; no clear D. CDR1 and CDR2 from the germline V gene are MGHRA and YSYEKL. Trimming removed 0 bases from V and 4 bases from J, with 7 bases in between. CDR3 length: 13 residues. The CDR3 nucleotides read TGCGCCAGCAGCCAAGAATGGGCATACGAGCAGTACTTC. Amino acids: CASSQEWAYEQYF.

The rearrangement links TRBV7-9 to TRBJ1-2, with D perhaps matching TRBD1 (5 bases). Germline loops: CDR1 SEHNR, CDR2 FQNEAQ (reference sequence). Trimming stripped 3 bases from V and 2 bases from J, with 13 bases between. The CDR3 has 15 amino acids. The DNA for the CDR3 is TGTGCCAGCAGCTTGGCGGGGGATGGGAACTATGGCTACACCTTC. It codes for CASSLAGDGNYGYTF.

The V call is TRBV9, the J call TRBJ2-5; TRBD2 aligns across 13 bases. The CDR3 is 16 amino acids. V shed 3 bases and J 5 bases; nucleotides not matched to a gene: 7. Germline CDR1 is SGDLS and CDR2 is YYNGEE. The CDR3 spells CASSAAGLAGLETQYF. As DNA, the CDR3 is TGTGCCAGCAGCGCCGCGGGACTAGCGGGACTGGAGACCCAGTACTTC.

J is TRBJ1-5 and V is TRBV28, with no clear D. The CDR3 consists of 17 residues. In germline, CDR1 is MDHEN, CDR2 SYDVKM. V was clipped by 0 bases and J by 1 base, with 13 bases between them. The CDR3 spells CASSLWQTRLSNQPQHF. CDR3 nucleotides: TGTGCCAGCAGTTTATGGCAAACCAGGTTAAGCAATCAGCCCCAGCATTTT.

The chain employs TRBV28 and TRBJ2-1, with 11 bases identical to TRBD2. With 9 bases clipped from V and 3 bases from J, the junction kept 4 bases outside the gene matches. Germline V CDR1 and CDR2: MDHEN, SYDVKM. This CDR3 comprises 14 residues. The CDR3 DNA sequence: TGTGCCAGTCTTACTAGCGGGGGCTACAATGAGCAGTTCTTC. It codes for CASLTSGGYNEQFF. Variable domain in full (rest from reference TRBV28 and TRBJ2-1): DVKVTQSSRYLVKRTGEKVFLECVQDMDHENMFWYRQDPGLGLRLIYFSYDVKMKEKGDIPEGYSVSREKKERFSLILESASTNQTSMYLCASLTSGGYNEQFFGPGTRLTVL.

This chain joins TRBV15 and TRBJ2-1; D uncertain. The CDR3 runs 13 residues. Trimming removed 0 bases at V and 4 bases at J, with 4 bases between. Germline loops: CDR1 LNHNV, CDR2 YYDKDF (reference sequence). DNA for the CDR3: TGTGCCACCAGCAGAGACCAATACAATGAGCAGTTCTTC. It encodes CATSRDQYNEQFF.

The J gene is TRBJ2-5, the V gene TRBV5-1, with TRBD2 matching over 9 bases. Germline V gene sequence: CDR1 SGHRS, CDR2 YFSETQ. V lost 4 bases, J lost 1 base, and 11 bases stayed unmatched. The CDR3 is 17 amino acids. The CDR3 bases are TGCGCCAGCAGCCCCGGGGCAGCGGGGGGCGCCCAAGAGACCCAGTACTTC. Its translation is CASSPGAAGGAQETQYF.

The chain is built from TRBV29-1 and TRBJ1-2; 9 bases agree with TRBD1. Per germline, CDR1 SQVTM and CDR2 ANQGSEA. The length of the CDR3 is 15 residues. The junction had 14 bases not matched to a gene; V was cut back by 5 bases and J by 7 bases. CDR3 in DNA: TGCAGCGTTTCCAGGGGACAGGGAGATGCGGGTGGCTACACCTTC. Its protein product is CSVSRGQGDAGGYTF.

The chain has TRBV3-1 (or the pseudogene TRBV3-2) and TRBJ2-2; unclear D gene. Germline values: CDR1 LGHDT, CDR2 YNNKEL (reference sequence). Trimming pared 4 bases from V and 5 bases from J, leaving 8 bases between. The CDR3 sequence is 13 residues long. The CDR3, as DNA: TGTGCCAGCAGCCTAGGAAGGACCGGGGAGCTGTTTTTT. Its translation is CASSLGRTGELFF.

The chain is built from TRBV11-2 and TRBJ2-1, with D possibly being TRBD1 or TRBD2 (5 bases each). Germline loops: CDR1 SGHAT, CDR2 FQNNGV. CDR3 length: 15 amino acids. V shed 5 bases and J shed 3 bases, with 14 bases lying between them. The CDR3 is CASSRSRDGYNEQFF. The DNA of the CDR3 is TGTGCCAGCAGCCGGTCTCGGGACGGCTACAATGAGCAGTTCTTC.

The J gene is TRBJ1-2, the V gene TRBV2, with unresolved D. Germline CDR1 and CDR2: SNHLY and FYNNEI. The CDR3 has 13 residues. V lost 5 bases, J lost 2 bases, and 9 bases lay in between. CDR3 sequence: CASSPDTNYGYTF. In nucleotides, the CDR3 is TGTGCCAGCAGTCCCGACACAAACTATGGCTACACCTTC.

CDR3 residues: CASSQGGTFTDTQYF. CDR3 nucleotide sequence: TGTGCCAGCAGCCAGGGAGGGACTTTCACAGATACGCAGTATTTT. J is TRBJ2-3 and V is TRBV11-3, with TRBD2 identical over 7 bases. This CDR3 is built from 15 residues. V lost 5 bases and J lost 2; bases outside the gene matches: 7. From germline, CDR1 is SGHNT and CDR2 YENEEA. The whole variable domain, filled in from reference TRBV11-3 and TRBJ2-3, reads EAGVVQSPRYKIIEKKQPVAFWCNPISGHNTLYWYLQNLGQGPELLIRYENEEAVDDSQLPKDRFSAERLKGVDSTLKIQPAELGDSAVYLCASSQGGTFTDTQYFGPGTRLTVL.

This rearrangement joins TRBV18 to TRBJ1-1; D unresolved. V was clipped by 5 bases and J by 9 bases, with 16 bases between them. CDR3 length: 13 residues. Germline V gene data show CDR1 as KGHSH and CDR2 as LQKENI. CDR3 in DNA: TGTGCCAGCTCAGCATCATACCGGGATCAAGCTTTCTTT. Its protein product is CASSASYRDQAFF.

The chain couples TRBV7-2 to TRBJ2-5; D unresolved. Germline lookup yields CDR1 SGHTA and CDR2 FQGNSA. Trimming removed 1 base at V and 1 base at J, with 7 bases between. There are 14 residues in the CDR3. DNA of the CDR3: TGTGCCAGCAGCTTAGATAGAATCCAAGAGACCCAGTACTTC. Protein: CASSLDRIQETQYF.

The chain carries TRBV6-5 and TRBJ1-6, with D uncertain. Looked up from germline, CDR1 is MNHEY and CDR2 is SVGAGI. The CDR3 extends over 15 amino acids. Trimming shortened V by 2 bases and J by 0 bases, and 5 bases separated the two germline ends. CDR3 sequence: CASSYKGSYNSPLHF. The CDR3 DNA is TGTGCCAGCAGTTACAAGGGCTCCTATAATTCACCCCTCCACTTT.

CDR3 nucleotides: TGTGCCAGCAGTCCAAATAGTGACAAGCCCCAGCATTTT. It codes for CASSPNSDKPQHF. The V and J genes are TRBV4-2 and TRBJ1-5; no firm D call. Germline values: CDR1 LGHNA, CDR2 YNFKEQ. V was trimmed by 6 bases and J by 8 bases, leaving 14 bases between them. The CDR3 has 13 amino acids.

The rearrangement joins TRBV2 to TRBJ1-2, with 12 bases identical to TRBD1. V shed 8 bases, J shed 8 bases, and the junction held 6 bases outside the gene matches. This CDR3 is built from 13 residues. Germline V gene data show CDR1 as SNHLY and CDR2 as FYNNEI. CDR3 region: CASGDRGRGGYTF. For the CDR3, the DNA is TGTGCCAGCGGGGACAGGGGGCGAGGAGGCTACACCTTC.

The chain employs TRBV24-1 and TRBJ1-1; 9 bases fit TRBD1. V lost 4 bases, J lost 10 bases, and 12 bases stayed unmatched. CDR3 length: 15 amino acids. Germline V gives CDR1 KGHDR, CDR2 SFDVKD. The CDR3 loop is CATSDNTGGAGVAFF. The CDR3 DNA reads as TGTGCCACCAGTGACAATACAGGGGGCGCGGGGGTAGCTTTCTTT.